This T cell receptor beta chain was retrieved from a study of blood T cell repertoires in COVID-19 (dated by TCRdb to the early 2020s). The study in broad terms: Collaborator samples came from the United States, Italy and Spain and covered acute and convalescent phases of COVID-19. The material from the prospective study consisted of cDNA or gDNA derived from T cells, B-cell-depleted T cells, or PBMCs. The dataset comprised deeply sampled blood TCRbeta repertoires from subjects exposed to, actively infected with, or recovered from COVID-19. The repertoires were made available in a free public database intended to serve as a resource for research on the immune response to SARS-CoV-2. The samples were drawn from two sources: the first 160 participants of the ongoing ImmuneRACE study, and approximately 1,300 subjects contributed by 6 global collaborators. A de-identified subject ID, COVID-19 status, age in years and sex were almost always included in the sample metadata. Where available, HLA class I and class II types were obtained from metadata supplied by the sample provider rather than from assay-based typing.

The collaborating institutions used their own protocols to collect whole blood in K2EDTA tubes. Collaborator samples were shipped for TCRbeta analysis as frozen whole blood, isolated PBMCs, or DNA extracted from either sample type. This clone was counted a single time. Its antigen target is currently unknown. No qualities accompany the bases; no much larger clone lies one base away. TCRbeta CDR3 regions were amplified from genomic DNA using the immunoSEQ Assay, a bias-controlled multiplex PCR. The paper's data handling went like this. The number of nucleated cells in each sample was estimated by amplification of reference gene primers within the assay. To quantify the absolute abundance of each unique TCRbeta CDR3 rearrangement, sequence reads were collapsed and filtered. For each sample, productive Simpson clonality was calculated by taking the square root of Simpson's diversity index across productive rearrangements. The table was pulled from immuneACCESS by TCRdb, which kept in-frame rearrangements only. Such tables lose some clones; where checked, under half of the loss comes from unresolved V genes, and the rest has no known cause. That table is the source of V, J and clone size, and D and trimming were worked out from the DNA. The sample has 40,000 to 50,000 clones on record, 76% of them singletons. Of the sample, 8.5% to 9% is held by the ten largest clones.

The paper as a whole reports these results and caveats: The quantity of clinical and demographic metadata differed by source and by participant and was supplied without curation.

Reading the germline V gene gives CDR1 SGHRS and CDR2 YFSETQ. The CDR3 goes from the cysteine to the phenylalanine over 14 residues. CDR3 DNA is the only sequence kept; it has 42 bases, read in frame from the first base. The junction carries 14 bases between V and J, which are trimmed by 6 bases and 3 bases respectively. The TCR sequence derives from a man aged 70-80 years with active or convalescent COVID-19. Input material: peripheral blood. In this chain, TRBV5-1 is recombined with TRBJ2-3; the D segment could be TRBD1, given 5 matching bases. The CDR3 region reads CASKVGRLTDTQYF. The bases read TGCGCCAGCAAGGTGGGGCGCTTGACAGATACGCAGTATTTT.